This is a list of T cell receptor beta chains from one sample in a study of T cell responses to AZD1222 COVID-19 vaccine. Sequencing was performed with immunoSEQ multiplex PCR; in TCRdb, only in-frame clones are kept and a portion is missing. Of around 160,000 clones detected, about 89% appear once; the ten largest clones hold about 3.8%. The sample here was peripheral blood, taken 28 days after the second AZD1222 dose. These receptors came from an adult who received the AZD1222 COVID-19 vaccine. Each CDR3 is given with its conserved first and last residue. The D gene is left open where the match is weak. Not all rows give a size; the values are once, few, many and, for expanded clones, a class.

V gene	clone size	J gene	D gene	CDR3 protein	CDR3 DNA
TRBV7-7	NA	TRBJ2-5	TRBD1	CASSSDRGFQETQYF	TGTGCCAGCAGCTCGGACAGGGGCTTTCAAGAGACCCAGTACTTC
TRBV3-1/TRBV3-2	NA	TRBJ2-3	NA	CASSQDWLHTDTQYF	TGTGCCAGCAGCCAAGATTGGTTACACACAGATACGCAGTATTTT
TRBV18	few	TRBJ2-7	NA	CASSPELERSYEQYF	TGTGCCAGCTCACCAGAGCTTGAGAGGTCCTACGAGCAGTACTTC
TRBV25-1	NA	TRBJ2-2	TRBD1	CASTLDRANTGELFF	TGTGCCAGCACCCTCGACAGGGCGAACACCGGGGAGCTGTTTTTT
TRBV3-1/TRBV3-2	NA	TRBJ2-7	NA	CASSQGGSPFDHEQYF	TGTGCCAGCAGCCAAGGAGGCAGTCCTTTTGACCACGAGCAGTACTTC
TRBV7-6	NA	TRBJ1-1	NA	CASSRGGTGLGTEAFF	TGTGCCAGCAGCCGCGGAGGTACGGGGTTGGGCACTGAAGCTTTCTTT
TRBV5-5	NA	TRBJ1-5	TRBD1	CASSKKLGGSTLNSNQPQHF	TGTGCCAGCAGCAAAAAATTAGGGGGCTCTACCCTAAATAGCAATCAGCCCCAGCATTTT
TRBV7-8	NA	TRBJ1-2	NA	CASSLVYQASHGYTF	TGTGCCAGCAGCTTAGTGTACCAGGCCAGTCATGGCTACACCTTC
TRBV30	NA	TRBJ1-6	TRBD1	CAWRIQGARNSPLHF	TGTGCCTGGAGAATACAGGGGGCGCGCAATTCACCCCTCCACTTT
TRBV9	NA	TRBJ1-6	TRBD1	CASSVTGVANSPLHF	TGTGCCAGCAGCGTGACAGGGGTCGCGAATTCACCCCTCCACTTT
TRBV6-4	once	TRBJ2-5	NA	CASSEQAQETQYF	TGTGCCAGCAGTGAACAGGCACAAGAGACCCAGTACTTC
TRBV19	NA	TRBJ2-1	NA	CASSIQRVGDEQFF	TGTGCCAGTAGTATACAGAGGGTCGGCGATGAGCAGTTCTTC
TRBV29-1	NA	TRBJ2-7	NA	CSVEGQAYEQYF	TGCAGCGTTGAAGGACAGGCCTACGAGCAGTACTTC
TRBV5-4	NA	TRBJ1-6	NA	CASSLPQGTSPLHF	TGTGCCAGCAGCTTGCCCCAGGGGACTTCACCCCTCCACTTT
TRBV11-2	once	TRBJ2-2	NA	CASSLVRNGELFF	TGTGCCAGCAGCTTAGTGCGAAACGGGGAGCTGTTTTTT
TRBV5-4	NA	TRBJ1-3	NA	CASGPRDSGNTIYF	TGTGCCAGCGGACCCCGGGACTCTGGAAACACCATATATTTT
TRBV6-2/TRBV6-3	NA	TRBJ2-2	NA	CAGSTGGGELFF	TGTGCCGGCAGTACCGGGGGCGGGGAGCTGTTTTTT
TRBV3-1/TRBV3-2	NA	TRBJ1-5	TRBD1	CASSAGTGYQPQHF	TGTGCCAGCAGCGCCGGGACAGGATATCAGCCCCAGCATTTT
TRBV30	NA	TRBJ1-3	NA	CAWSSTHGNTIYF	TGTGCCTGGAGTTCTACCCATGGAAACACCATATATTTT
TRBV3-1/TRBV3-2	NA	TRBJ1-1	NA	CASGGGTNTEAFF	TGTGCCAGCGGTGGGGGGACGAACACTGAAGCTTTCTTT
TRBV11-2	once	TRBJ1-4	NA	CASSPLRATNYEKLFF	TGTGCCAGCAGCCCCCTACGGGCCACCAATTATGAAAAACTGTTTTTT
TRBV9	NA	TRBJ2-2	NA	CASSVHGTNTGELFF	TGTGCCAGCAGCGTCCACGGGACTAACACCGGGGAGCTGTTTTTT
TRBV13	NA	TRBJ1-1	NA	CASSFGGASNTEAFF	TGTGCCAGCAGCTTCGGGGGGGCCTCGAACACTGAAGCTTTCTTT
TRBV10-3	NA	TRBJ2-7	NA	CAISESYQYEQYF	TGTGCCATCAGTGAGTCGTACCAATACGAGCAGTACTTC
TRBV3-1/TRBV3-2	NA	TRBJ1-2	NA	CASSQDQGYGYTF	TGTGCCAGCAGCCAGGATCAGGGTTATGGCTACACCTTC
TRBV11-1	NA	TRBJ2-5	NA	CASSLGLRETQYF	TGTGCCAGCAGCTTAGGGTTACGAGAGACCCAGTACTTC
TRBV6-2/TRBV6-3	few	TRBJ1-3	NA	CASSSMTEFSGNTIYF	TGTGCCAGCAGCTCCATGACAGAGTTCTCTGGAAACACCATATATTTT
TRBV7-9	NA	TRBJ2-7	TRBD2	CASSAPTSGSYEQYF	TGTGCCAGCAGCGCCCCCACTAGCGGTTCCTACGAGCAGTACTTC
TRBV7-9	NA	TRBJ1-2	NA	CASSAGGENYGYTF	TGTGCCAGCAGCGCGGGCGGAGAGAACTATGGCTACACCTTC
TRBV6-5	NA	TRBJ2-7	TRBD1	CASSLTGTGAYEQYF	TGTGCCAGCAGCCTGACCGGGACAGGAGCCTACGAGCAGTACTTC
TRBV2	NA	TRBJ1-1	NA	CASSGQMNTEAFF	TGTGCCAGCAGTGGGCAGATGAACACTGAAGCTTTCTTT
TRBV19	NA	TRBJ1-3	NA	CASRGSVRNTIYF	TGTGCCAGTAGGGGATCGGTCAGAAACACCATATATTTT
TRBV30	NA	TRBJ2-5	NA	CAWSKTQETQYF	TGTGCCTGGAGTAAGACCCAAGAGACCCAGTACTTC
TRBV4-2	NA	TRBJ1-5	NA	CASSQDRDQPQHF	TGTGCCAGCAGCCAAGACAGGGATCAGCCCCAGCATTTT
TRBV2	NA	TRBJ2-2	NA	CASSLAIGGWELFF	TGTGCCAGCAGCCTCGCGATTGGCGGGTGGGAGCTGTTTTTT
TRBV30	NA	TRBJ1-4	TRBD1	CAWTEDRVREKLFF	TGTGCCTGGACCGAGGACAGGGTTCGTGAAAAACTGTTTTTT
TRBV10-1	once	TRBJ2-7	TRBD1	CASSPGTGFHEQYF	TGCGCCAGCAGTCCCGGGACAGGGTTCCACGAGCAGTACTTC
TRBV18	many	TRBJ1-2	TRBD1	CASSPGQGRGGYGYTF	TGTGCCAGCTCACCGGGACAGGGCCGGGGAGGCTATGGCTACACCTTC
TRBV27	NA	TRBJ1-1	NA	CASSLSSAQGVATEAFF	TGTGCCAGCAGTTTATCGTCGGCCCAGGGAGTGGCGACTGAAGCTTTCTTT
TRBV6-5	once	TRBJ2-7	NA	CASSYSRWRDEQYF	TGTGCCAGCAGTTACAGCAGGTGGAGGGACGAGCAGTACTTC
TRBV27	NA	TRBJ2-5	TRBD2	CASSYGLAGRETQYF	TGTGCCAGCAGTTACGGTCTAGCGGGAAGGGAGACCCAGTACTTC
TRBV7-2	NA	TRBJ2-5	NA	CASSLQAGQETQYF	TGTGCCAGCAGCTTACAGGCGGGACAAGAGACCCAGTACTTC
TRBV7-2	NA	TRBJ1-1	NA	CASSSYRVLNTEAFF	TGTGCCAGCAGCTCCTACAGGGTCCTGAACACTGAAGCTTTCTTT
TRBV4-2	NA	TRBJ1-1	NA	CASSQEQNTEAFF	TGTGCCAGCAGCCAAGAACAGAACACTGAAGCTTTCTTT
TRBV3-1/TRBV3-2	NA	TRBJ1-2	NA	CASSRRERYGYTF	TGTGCCAGCAGCCGCAGGGAACGCTATGGCTACACCTTC
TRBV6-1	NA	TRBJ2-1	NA	CASSEGPGSYNEQFF	TGTGCCAGCAGTGAAGGTCCGGGCTCCTACAATGAGCAGTTCTTC
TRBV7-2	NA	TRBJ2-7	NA	CASSLGALTTYEQYF	TGTGCCAGCAGCCTCGGGGCCCTAACAACCTACGAGCAGTACTTC
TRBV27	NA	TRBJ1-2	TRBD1	CASSSTGGLGYTF	TGTGCCAGCAGTTCCACAGGGGGCCTTGGCTACACCTTC
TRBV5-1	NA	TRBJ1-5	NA	CASSWDGGNQPQHF	TGCGCCAGCAGCTGGGACGGAGGCAATCAGCCCCAGCATTTT
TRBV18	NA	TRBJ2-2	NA	CASSPTTAGELFF	TGTGCCAGCTCACCAACGACAGCCGGGGAGCTGTTTTTT
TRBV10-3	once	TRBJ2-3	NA	CAISPGTDRTDTQYF	TGTGCCATCAGCCCCGGGACCGATCGCACAGATACGCAGTATTTT
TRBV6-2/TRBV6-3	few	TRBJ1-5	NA	CASSTGTETQPQHF	TGTGCCAGCAGTACCGGGACGGAAACGCAGCCCCAGCATTTT
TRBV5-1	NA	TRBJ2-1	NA	CASSVAEYSYNEQFF	TGCGCCAGCAGCGTAGCGGAATACTCCTACAATGAGCAGTTCTTC